This T cell receptor beta chain came from a study of cytomegalovirus exposure and HLA in healthy donors. Study observations and caveats: Highest at DRB1 and lowest at HLA-C, TCR association rates differed among HLA loci in a later analysis. When presence/absence was analysed, sequencing depth was taken to be roughly uniform across donors. Researchers reported that three CMV-associated chains were confirmed in vitro as CMV antigen-specific.

Notes on this clone: Its antigen is not identified.

The study ran its PCR with 60 Vbeta and 13 Jbeta primers. Using immunoSEQ multiplex PCR, the repertoire was profiled, and TCRdb retains in-frame clones only, with some absent. Of 140,000 to 150,000 clones listed, 80% are singletons. Germline V gene data show CDR1 as SGHVS and CDR2 as FQNEAQ. The ends were cut back, 2 bases at V and 5 bases at J, with 19 bases in the middle. The CDR3 is 17 residues long. The sequence came from a man in his forties in good health and CMV-seronegative. The sequenced sample was PBMCs. V and J are TRBV7-8 and TRBJ1-5; no clear D gene. As DNA, the CDR3 is TGTGCCAGCAGCTTAAGCACACCGAGGCAGTTAGATCAGCCCCAGCATTTT. This gives the protein CASSLSTPRQLDQPQHF.